The rows below give T cell receptor beta chains drawn from one sample of a study of blood T cell repertoires in COVID-19. Assay: immunoSEQ multiplex PCR; the TCRdb copy retains only in-frame clones and omits some. Of tens of thousands of clones listed, roughly 91% were seen once; the top ten hold roughly 6.3%. Specimen: peripheral blood. Receptor source: a man aged 18 to 30 with COVID-19, enrolled during active disease. Each CDR3 is given with its conserved first and last residue.

TRBV7-8	TRBJ2-7	CASSGGLAASYEQYF
TRBV20-1	TRBJ1-1	CSASARANTEAFF
TRBV2	TRBJ2-3	CASPLWRAADTQYF
TRBV6-5	TRBJ2-7	CASSYGLTYEQYF
TRBV7-8	TRBJ1-6	CASSPLGTGASPLHF
TRBV10-1	TRBJ1-1	CASSETLNTEAFF
TRBV25-1	TRBJ1-1	CASTPTGRGTEAFF
TRBV19	TRBJ2-7	CASALARGPNEQYF
TRBV5-1	TRBJ1-4	CASSRDRGEKLLF
TRBV30	TRBJ1-1	CAWSVLGHNTEAFF
TRBV3-1/TRBV3-2	TRBJ2-3	CARGGTSGSDTQYF
TRBV7-2	TRBJ2-3	CASSLQRELDTQYF
TRBV9	TRBJ2-1	CASSPPGGAYNEQFF
TRBV5-5	TRBJ1-5	CASSLRGNNQPQHF
TRBV28	TRBJ2-1	CASSLGASGKLSYNEQFF
TRBV9	TRBJ2-1	CASSPESGSSLYNEQFF
TRBV28	TRBJ1-6	CASRGQGAGSPLHF
TRBV18	TRBJ2-7	CASSPVPGGPYEQYF
TRBV7-9	TRBJ2-2	CASSLAPGQGSAGELFF
TRBV6-2/TRBV6-3	TRBJ1-5	CASSITGNQPQHF
TRBV4-1	TRBJ2-3	CASSLPLAGDSTDTQYF
TRBV30	TRBJ1-1	CAWSHAGAREAFF
TRBV29-1	TRBJ2-7	CSVLTGGEYEQYF
TRBV27	TRBJ2-3	CASSLYAGTSPGTDTQYF
TRBV6-6	TRBJ1-5	CASRDSGGPQHF
TRBV10-1	TRBJ2-1	CASSPTNRGIVWNEQFF
TRBV30	TRBJ2-6	CAWDQGPGANVLTF
TRBV29-1	TRBJ2-3	CSVGHGLITDTQYF
TRBV5-8	TRBJ1-5	CASSLGTGNMGQPQHF
TRBV6-5	TRBJ2-7	CASSYSSLRGYEQYF
TRBV2	TRBJ2-3	CASRSPTDTQYF
TRBV7-7	TRBJ2-5	CASSLDGGLAGEQETQYF
TRBV29-1	TRBJ2-7	CSVVDRNIYEQYF
TRBV16	TRBJ2-7	CASSPGQGVPQYEQYF
TRBV6-5	TRBJ2-7	CASSWTRDTSYEQYF
TRBV27	TRBJ2-1	CASSFYRGLGVEQFF
TRBV5-8	TRBJ1-6	CASSRRDRGQGSPLHF
TRBV2	TRBJ2-7	CASSLSAGSLYEQYF
TRBV28	TRBJ2-2	CASSFGTSGTAGELFF
TRBV19	TRBJ2-2	CASSIGRASSGKNTGELFF
TRBV7-9	TRBJ2-3	CASSPHRGLEEDTQYF
TRBV7-2	TRBJ2-1	CASSLGELVAGGSYNEQFF
TRBV7-9	TRBJ2-1	CASSLRQGARNEQFF
TRBV6-6	TRBJ2-7	CASSTPRRGSYEQYF
TRBV10-2	TRBJ2-1	CASSDVGPISSPPEFF
TRBV14	TRBJ1-2	CASSSGANYGYTF
TRBV19	TRBJ1-6	CASSIVSGTLNSPLHF
TRBV6-4	TRBJ2-7	CASSDRSGGLDEQYF
TRBV9	TRBJ1-2	CASSVALRWNYGYTF
TRBV6-5	TRBJ1-2	CASRSDRGYYGYTF
TRBV18	TRBJ1-6	CASSPVPRSSYNSPLHF
TRBV5-6	TRBJ1-1	CASSSDRESDYAFF
TRBV7-9	TRBJ2-4	CAIGAKNIQYF